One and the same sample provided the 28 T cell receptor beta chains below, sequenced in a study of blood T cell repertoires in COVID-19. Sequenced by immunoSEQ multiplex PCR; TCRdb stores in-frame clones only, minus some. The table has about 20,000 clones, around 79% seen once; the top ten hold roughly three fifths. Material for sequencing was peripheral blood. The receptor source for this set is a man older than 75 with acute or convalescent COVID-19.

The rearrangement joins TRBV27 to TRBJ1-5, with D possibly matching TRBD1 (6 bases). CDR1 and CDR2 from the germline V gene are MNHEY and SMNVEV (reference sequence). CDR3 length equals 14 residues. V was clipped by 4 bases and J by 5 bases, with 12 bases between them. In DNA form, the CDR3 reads TGTGCCAGCAGTTACGACAGGTCAGATCAGCCCCAGCATTTT. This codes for CASSYDRSDQPQHF.

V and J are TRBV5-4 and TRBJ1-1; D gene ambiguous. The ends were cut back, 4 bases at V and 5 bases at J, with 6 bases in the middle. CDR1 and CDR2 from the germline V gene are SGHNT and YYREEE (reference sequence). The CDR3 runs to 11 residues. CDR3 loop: CASSRGTEAFF. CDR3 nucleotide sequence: TGTGCCAGCAGCCGAGGGACTGAAGCTTTCTTT.

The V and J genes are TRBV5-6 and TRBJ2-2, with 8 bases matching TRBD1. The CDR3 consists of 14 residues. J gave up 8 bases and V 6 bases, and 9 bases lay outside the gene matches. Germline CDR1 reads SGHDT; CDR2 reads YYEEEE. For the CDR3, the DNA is TGTGCCAGCATCCCGAGGACAGGGCGGGGGGAGCTGTTTTTT. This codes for CASIPRTGRGELFF.

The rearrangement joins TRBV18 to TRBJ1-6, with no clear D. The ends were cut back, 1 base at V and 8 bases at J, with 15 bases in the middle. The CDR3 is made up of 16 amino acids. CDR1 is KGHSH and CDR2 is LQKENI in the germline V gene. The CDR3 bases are TGTGCCAGCTCACCACATCCGGCGGGCGGGGATTCACCCCTCCACTTT. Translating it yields CASSPHPAGGDSPLHF.

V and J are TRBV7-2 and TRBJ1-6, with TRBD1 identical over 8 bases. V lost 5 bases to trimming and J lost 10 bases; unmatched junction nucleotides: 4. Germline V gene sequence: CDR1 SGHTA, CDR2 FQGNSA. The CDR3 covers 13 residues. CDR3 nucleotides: TGTGCCAGCAGCATGGACAGGGCGTCACCCCTCCACTTT. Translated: CASSMDRASPLHF.

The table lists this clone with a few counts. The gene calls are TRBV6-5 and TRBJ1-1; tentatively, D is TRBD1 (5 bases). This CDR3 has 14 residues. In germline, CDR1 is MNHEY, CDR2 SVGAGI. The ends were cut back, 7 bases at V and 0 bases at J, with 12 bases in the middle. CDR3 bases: TGTGCCAGCATTCGGACAAACATGAACACTGAAGCTTTCTTT. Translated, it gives CASIRTNMNTEAFF.

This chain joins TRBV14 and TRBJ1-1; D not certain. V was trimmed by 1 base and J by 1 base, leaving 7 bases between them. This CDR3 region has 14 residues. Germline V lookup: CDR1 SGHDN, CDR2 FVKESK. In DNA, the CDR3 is TGTGCCAGCAGCCAAGTCCGGGGGAACACTGAAGCTTTCTTT. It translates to CASSQVRGNTEAFF.

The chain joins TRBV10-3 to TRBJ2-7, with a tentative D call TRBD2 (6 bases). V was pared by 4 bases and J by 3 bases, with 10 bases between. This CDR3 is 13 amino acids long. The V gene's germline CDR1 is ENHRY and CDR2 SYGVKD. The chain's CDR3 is CAISGSGSYEQYV. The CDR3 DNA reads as TGTGCCATCAGTGGATCCGGGAGCTACGAGCAGTACGTC.

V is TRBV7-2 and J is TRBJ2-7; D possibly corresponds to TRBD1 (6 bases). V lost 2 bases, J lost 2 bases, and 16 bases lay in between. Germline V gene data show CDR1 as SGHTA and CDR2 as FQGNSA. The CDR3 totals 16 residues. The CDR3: CASSLKGGYVTYEQYF. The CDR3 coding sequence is TGTGCCAGCAGCTTAAAAGGGGGATATGTTACCTACGAGCAGTACTTC.

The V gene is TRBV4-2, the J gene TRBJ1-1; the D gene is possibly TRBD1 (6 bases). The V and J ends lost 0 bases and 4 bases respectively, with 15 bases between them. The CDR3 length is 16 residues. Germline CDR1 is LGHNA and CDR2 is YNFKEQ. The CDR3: CASSQEGGRRTTEAFF. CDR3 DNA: TGTGCCAGCAGCCAAGAGGGGGGGCGACGTACCACTGAAGCTTTCTTT.

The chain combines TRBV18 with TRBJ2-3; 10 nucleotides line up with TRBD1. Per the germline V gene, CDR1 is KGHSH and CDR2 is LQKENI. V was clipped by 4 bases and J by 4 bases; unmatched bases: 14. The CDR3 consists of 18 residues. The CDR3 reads CASSQDMPWTGGSDTQYF. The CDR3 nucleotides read TGTGCCAGCTCACAAGATATGCCGTGGACAGGGGGTTCAGATACGCAGTATTTT.

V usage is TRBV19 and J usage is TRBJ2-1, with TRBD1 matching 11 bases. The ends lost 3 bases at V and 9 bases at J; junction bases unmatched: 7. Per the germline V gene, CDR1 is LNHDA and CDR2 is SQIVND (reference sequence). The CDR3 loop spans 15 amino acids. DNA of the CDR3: TGTGCCAGTAGTATCGGACAGGGGGCGCTTGGTGAGCAGTTCTTC. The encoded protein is CASSIGQGALGEQFF.

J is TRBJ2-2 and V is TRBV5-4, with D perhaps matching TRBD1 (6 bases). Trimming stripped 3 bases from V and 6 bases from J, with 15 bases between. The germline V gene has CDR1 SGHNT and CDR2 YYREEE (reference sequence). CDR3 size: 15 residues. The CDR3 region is CASSWEQGLAGELFF. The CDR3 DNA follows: TGTGCCAGCAGCTGGGAACAGGGATTGGCCGGGGAGCTGTTTTTT.

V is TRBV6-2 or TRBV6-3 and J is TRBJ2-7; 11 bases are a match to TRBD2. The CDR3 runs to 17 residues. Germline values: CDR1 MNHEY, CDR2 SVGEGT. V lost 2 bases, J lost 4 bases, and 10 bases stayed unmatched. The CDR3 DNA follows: TGTGCCAGCAGTTACGGAGCACGCACTAGCGGGAGATACGAGCAGTACTTC. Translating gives CASSYGARTSGRYEQYF.

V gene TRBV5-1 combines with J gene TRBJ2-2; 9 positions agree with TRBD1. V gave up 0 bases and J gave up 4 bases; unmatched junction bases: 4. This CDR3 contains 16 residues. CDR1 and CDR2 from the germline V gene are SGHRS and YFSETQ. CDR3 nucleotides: TGCGCCAGCAGCTTGGCTCGGACAGGGGCCACCGGGGAGCTGTTTTTT. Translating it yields CASSLARTGATGELFF.

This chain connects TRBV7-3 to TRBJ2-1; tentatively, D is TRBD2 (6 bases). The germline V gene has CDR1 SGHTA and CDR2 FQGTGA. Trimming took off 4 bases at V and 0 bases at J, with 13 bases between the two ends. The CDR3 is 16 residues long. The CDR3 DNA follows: TGTGCCAGCAGCTCCCAGCCGGGGGTCTCCTACAATGAGCAGTTCTTC. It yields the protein CASSSQPGVSYNEQFF.

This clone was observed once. CDR3 sequence reads: CASSRGLWQPQHF. In DNA, the CDR3 is TGTGCCAGCAGTAGGGGTTTGTGGCAGCCCCAGCATTTT. V and J are TRBV6-5 and TRBJ1-5, with D tentatively TRBD1 (5 bases). The length of the CDR3 is 13 residues. V was pared by 5 bases and J by 7 bases, with 12 bases between. Germline V gives CDR1 MNHEY, CDR2 SVGAGI.

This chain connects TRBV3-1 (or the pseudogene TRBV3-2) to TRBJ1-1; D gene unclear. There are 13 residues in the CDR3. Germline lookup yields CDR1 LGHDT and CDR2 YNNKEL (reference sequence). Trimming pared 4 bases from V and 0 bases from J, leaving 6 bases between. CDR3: CASSPQLNTEAFF. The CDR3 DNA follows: TGTGCCAGCAGCCCCCAGTTGAACACTGAAGCTTTCTTT.

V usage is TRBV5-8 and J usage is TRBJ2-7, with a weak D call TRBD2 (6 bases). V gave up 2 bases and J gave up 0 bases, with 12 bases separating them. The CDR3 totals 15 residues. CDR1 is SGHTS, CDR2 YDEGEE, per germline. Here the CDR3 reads CASSFSGLSSYEQYF. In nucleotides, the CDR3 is TGTGCCAGCAGCTTCTCGGGACTGAGCTCCTACGAGCAGTACTTC.

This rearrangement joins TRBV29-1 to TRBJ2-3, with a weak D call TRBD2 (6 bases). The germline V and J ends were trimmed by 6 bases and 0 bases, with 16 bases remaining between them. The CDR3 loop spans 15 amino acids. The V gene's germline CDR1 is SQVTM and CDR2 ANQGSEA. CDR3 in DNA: TGCAGCGTGACTAGGGGAGGCACTAGCACAGATACGCAGTATTTT. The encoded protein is CSVTRGGTSTDTQYF.

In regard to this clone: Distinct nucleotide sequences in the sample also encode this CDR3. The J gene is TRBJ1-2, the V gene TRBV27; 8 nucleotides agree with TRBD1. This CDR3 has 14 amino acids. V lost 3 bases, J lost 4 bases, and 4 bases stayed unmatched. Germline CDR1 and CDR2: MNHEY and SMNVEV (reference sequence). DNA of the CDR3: TGTGCCAGCAGTTTTTCCGGACAGGGCTATGGCTACACCTTC. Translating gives CASSFSGQGYGYTF.

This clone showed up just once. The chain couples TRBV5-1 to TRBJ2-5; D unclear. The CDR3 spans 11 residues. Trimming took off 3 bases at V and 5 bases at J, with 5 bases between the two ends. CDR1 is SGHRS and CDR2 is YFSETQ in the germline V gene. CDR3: CASSSLETQYF. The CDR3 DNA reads TGCGCCAGCAGCTCCTTGGAGACCCAGTACTTC.

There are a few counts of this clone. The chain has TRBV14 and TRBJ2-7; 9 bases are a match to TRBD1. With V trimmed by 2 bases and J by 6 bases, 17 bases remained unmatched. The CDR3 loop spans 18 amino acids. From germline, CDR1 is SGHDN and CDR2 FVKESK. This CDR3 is CASSQKVITGGEYFEQYV. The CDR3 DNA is TGTGCCAGCAGCCAAAAGGTAATTACAGGGGGCGAGTATTTCGAGCAGTACGTC.

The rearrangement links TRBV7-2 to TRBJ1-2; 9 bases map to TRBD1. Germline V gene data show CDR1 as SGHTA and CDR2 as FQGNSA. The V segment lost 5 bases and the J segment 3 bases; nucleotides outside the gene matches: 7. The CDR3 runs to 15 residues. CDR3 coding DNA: TGTGCCAGCAGCGCTAAGACAGGGGGGGACTATGGCTACACCTTC. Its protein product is CASSAKTGGDYGYTF. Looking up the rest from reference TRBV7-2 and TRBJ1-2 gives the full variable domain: GAGVSQSPSNKVTEKGKDVELRCDPISGHTALYWYRQSLGQGLEFLIYFQGNSAPDKSGLPSDRFSAERTGGSVSTLTIQRTQQEDSAVYLCASSAKTGGDYGYTFGSGTRLTVV.

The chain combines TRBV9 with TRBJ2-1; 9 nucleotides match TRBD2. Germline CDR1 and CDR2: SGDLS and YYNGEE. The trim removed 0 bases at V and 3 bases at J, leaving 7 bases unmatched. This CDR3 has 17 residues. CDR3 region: CASSVEASGTSYNEQFF. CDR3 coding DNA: TGTGCCAGCAGCGTAGAGGCTAGCGGGACTAGCTACAATGAGCAGTTCTTC. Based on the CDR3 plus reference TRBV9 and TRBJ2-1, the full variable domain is DSGVTQTPKHLITATGQRVTLRCSPRSGDLSVYWYQQSLDQGLQFLIQYYNGEERAKGNILERFSAQQFPDLHSELNLSSLELGDSALYFCASSVEASGTSYNEQFFGPGTRLTVL.

The chain's CDR3 is CASSLVGSGNSPLHF. The CDR3 nucleotides read TGTGCCAGCAGCTTAGTAGGGAGTGGAAATTCACCCCTCCACTTT. The rearrangement joins TRBV7-2 to TRBJ1-6; D ambiguous. The CDR3 is 15 amino acids. V dropped 1 base and J dropped 7 bases, with 11 bases sitting between them. CDR1 and CDR2 (germline): SGHTA, FQGNSA. Filled out from reference TRBV7-2 and TRBJ1-6, the complete variable domain reads GAGVSQSPSNKVTEKGKDVELRCDPISGHTALYWYRQSLGQGLEFLIYFQGNSAPDKSGLPSDRFSAERTGGSVSTLTIQRTQQEDSAVYLCASSLVGSGNSPLHFGNGTRLTVT.

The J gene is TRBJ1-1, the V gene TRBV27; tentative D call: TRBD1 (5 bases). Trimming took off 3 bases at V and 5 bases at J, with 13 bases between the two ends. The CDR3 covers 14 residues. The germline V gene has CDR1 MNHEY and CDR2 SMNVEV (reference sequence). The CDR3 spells CASSLGLGRTEAFF. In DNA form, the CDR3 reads TGTGCCAGCAGTTTGGGGCTGGGGAGGACTGAAGCTTTCTTT.

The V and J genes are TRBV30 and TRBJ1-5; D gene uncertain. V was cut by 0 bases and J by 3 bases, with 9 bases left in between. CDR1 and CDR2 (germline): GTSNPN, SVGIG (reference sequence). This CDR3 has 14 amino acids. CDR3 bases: TGTGCCTGGAGTGTAGTGGCTTACAATCAGCCCCAGCATTTT. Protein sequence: CAWSVVAYNQPQHF.